The rows below give T cell receptor beta chains drawn from one sample of a study of shared clonotypes between healthy human individuals. Method: immunoSEQ multiplex PCR; TCRdb's copy keeps in-frame clones and lacks some. This sample has about 490,000 clones, with around 80% found just once. The sample taken for sequencing was PBMCs. These TCRs come from a woman in her forties in good health. Some clones in this sample may be carry-over from other donors' samples. The CDR3 runs from the conserved cysteine through the conserved F or W. D genes are given only for firm matches. Rows may omit the clone size; those that give it use once, few, many or a size class.

j_gene: TRBJ1-2; d_gene: -; abundance: few; v_gene: TRBV4-2; CDR3aa: CASSQEGGASRYGYTF; CDR3nt: TGTGCCAGCAGCCAAGAGGGGGGGGCGTCTAGATATGGCTACACCTTC
j_gene: TRBJ1-2; d_gene: TRBD1; abundance: once; v_gene: TRBV28; CDR3aa: CASRLPGQGGYGYTF; CDR3nt: TGTGCCAGCAGGCTCCCCGGACAGGGTGGTTATGGCTACACCTTC
j_gene: TRBJ1-1; d_gene: TRBD1; abundance: -; v_gene: TRBV15; CDR3aa: CATSRDRGTGALAFF; CDR3nt: TGTGCCACCAGCAGAGATAGGGGAACAGGGGCATTAGCTTTCTTT
j_gene: TRBJ2-1; d_gene: -; abundance: -; v_gene: TRBV29-1; CDR3aa: CSVEGGGTYNEQFF; CDR3nt: TGCAGCGTTGAAGGCGGCGGGACCTACAATGAGCAGTTCTTC
j_gene: TRBJ1-1; d_gene: TRBD1; abundance: -; v_gene: TRBV11-3; CDR3aa: CASSLGRGSTEAFF; CDR3nt: TGTGCCAGCAGCTTAGGCAGGGGGTCCACTGAAGCTTTCTTT
j_gene: TRBJ1-2; d_gene: -; abundance: -; v_gene: TRBV6-1; CDR3aa: CASSEAAGEDGYTF; CDR3nt: TGTGCCAGCAGTGAAGCGGCAGGGGAAGATGGCTACACCTTC
j_gene: TRBJ2-4; d_gene: TRBD1; abundance: -; v_gene: TRBV11-2; CDR3aa: CASSLDRQGTKNIQYF; CDR3nt: TGTGCCAGCAGCTTAGACCGACAGGGGACCAAAAACATTCAGTACTTC
j_gene: TRBJ1-1; d_gene: -; abundance: -; v_gene: TRBV4-1; CDR3aa: CASTPQWEMNTEAFF; CDR3nt: TGCGCCAGCACGCCTCAATGGGAAATGAACACTGAAGCTTTCTTT
j_gene: TRBJ2-5; d_gene: TRBD2; abundance: -; v_gene: TRBV9; CDR3aa: CASSVGASGVQETQYF; CDR3nt: TGTGCCAGCAGCGTAGGGGCTAGCGGCGTCCAAGAGACCCAGTACTTC
j_gene: TRBJ2-7; d_gene: -; abundance: -; v_gene: TRBV11-2; CDR3aa: CASSPLRGDPRPYEQYF; CDR3nt: TGTGCCAGCAGCCCCCTTAGGGGGGACCCACGACCCTACGAGCAGTACTTC
j_gene: TRBJ2-3; d_gene: -; abundance: many; v_gene: TRBV5-4; CDR3aa: CASSSPWGRTDTQYF; CDR3nt: TGTGCCAGCAGCTCTCCTTGGGGGAGGACAGATACGCAGTATTTT
j_gene: TRBJ1-2; d_gene: TRBD1; abundance: -; v_gene: TRBV11-2; CDR3aa: CASSPLGGGGLYGYTF; CDR3nt: TGTGCCAGCAGCCCACTAGGGGGCGGGGGCCTCTATGGCTACACCTTC
j_gene: TRBJ1-2; d_gene: -; abundance: -; v_gene: TRBV5-1; CDR3aa: CASSLAPGTTYGYTF; CDR3nt: TGCGCCAGCAGCTTGGCACCCGGGACAACCTATGGCTACACCTTC
j_gene: TRBJ2-7; d_gene: -; abundance: -; v_gene: TRBV18; CDR3aa: CASSPGRGDYEQYF; CDR3nt: TGTGCCAGCTCGCCAGGACGAGGGGACTACGAGCAGTACTTC
j_gene: TRBJ2-3; d_gene: -; abundance: -; v_gene: TRBV10-1; CDR3aa: CASSRRSGSGTDTQYF; CDR3nt: TGCGCCAGCAGTAGAAGAAGCGGAAGCGGTACAGATACGCAGTATTTT
j_gene: TRBJ2-7; d_gene: -; abundance: -; v_gene: TRBV5-6; CDR3aa: CASSLVYRSSYEQYF; CDR3nt: TGTGCCAGCAGCTTGGTGTACAGGAGCTCCTACGAGCAGTACTTC
j_gene: TRBJ2-3; d_gene: -; abundance: many; v_gene: TRBV19; CDR3aa: CASTERSTQYF; CDR3nt: TGTGCCAGTACAGAGCGGTCTACGCAGTATTTT
j_gene: TRBJ1-5; d_gene: -; abundance: -; v_gene: TRBV6-5; CDR3aa: CASSPASNQPQHF; CDR3nt: TGTGCCAGCTCCCCGGCGAGCAATCAGCCCCAGCATTTT
j_gene: TRBJ2-6; d_gene: -; abundance: few; v_gene: TRBV5-1; CDR3aa: CASSWGDTIGANVLTF; CDR3nt: TGCGCCAGCAGCTGGGGGGACACGATCGGGGCCAACGTCCTGACTTTC
j_gene: TRBJ2-7; d_gene: TRBD1; abundance: -; v_gene: TRBV18; CDR3aa: CASSPGDSVSEQYF; CDR3nt: TGTGCCAGCTCACCCGGGGACAGCGTAAGCGAGCAGTACTTC
j_gene: TRBJ2-7; d_gene: TRBD2; abundance: -; v_gene: TRBV2; CDR3aa: CASRLAGAYEQYF; CDR3nt: TGTGCCAGCAGGCTAGCGGGAGCTTACGAGCAGTACTTC
j_gene: TRBJ2-5; d_gene: -; abundance: -; v_gene: TRBV5-5; CDR3aa: CASSSAPGREQYF; CDR3nt: TGTGCCAGCAGCTCGGCCCCCGGAAGGGAGCAGTACTTC
j_gene: TRBJ2-2; d_gene: -; abundance: -; v_gene: TRBV25-1; CDR3aa: CASSESDRHNTGELFF; CDR3nt: TGTGCCAGCAGTGAATCCGACAGGCACAACACCGGGGAGCTGTTTTTT
j_gene: TRBJ1-4; d_gene: TRBD1; abundance: -; v_gene: TRBV28; CDR3aa: CASSLLQGPTNEKLFF; CDR3nt: TGTGCCAGCAGTTTATTACAGGGGCCAACTAATGAAAAACTGTTTTTT
j_gene: TRBJ1-6; d_gene: -; abundance: -; v_gene: TRBV7-2; CDR3aa: CASTLAGVSPLHF; CDR3nt: TGTGCCAGCACCCTAGCGGGAGTTTCACCCCTCCACTTT
j_gene: TRBJ2-1; d_gene: TRBD2; abundance: few; v_gene: TRBV9; CDR3aa: CASSTSGSSYNEQFF; CDR3nt: TGTGCCAGCAGCACTAGCGGGAGCTCCTACAATGAGCAGTTCTTC
j_gene: TRBJ1-1; d_gene: TRBD1; abundance: -; v_gene: TRBV5-4; CDR3aa: CASSQGGNMNTEAFF; CDR3nt: TGTGCCAGCAGCCAGGGGGGGAATATGAACACTGAAGCTTTCTTT
j_gene: TRBJ2-1; d_gene: -; abundance: -; v_gene: TRBV4-3; CDR3aa: CASSQVFPGAGTYNEQFF; CDR3nt: TGCGCCAGCAGCCAAGTCTTCCCTGGAGCGGGTACCTACAATGAGCAGTTCTTC
j_gene: TRBJ1-5; d_gene: TRBD1; abundance: once; v_gene: TRBV28; CDR3aa: CASRTGAGSNQPQHF; CDR3nt: TGTGCCAGCCGGACAGGGGCTGGTAGCAATCAGCCCCAGCATTTT
j_gene: TRBJ2-5; d_gene: -; abundance: once; v_gene: TRBV29-1; CDR3aa: CSVQGQRQETQYF; CDR3nt: TGCAGCGTTCAGGGACAACGCCAAGAGACCCAGTACTTC
j_gene: TRBJ1-2; d_gene: TRBD1; abundance: -; v_gene: TRBV18; CDR3aa: CASSPGTVYGYTF; CDR3nt: TGTGCCAGCTCCCCCGGGACAGTCTATGGCTACACCTTC
j_gene: TRBJ1-1; d_gene: -; abundance: -; v_gene: TRBV2; CDR3aa: CASRKGGYTEAFF; CDR3nt: TGTGCCAGCAGAAAGGGGGGTTACACTGAAGCTTTCTTT
j_gene: TRBJ2-3; d_gene: -; abundance: once; v_gene: TRBV11-2; CDR3aa: CASSPGTSTDTQYF; CDR3nt: TGTGCCAGCAGCCCCGGGACATCCACAGATACGCAGTATTTT
j_gene: TRBJ2-7; d_gene: TRBD2; abundance: -; v_gene: TRBV29-1; CDR3aa: CSVGGLGLAGNYEQYF; CDR3nt: TGCAGCGTTGGCGGATTGGGACTAGCGGGTAACTACGAGCAGTACTTC
j_gene: TRBJ1-1; d_gene: TRBD1; abundance: -; v_gene: TRBV5-1; CDR3aa: CASSGTGLGTEAFF; CDR3nt: TGCGCCAGCAGCGGGACAGGGTTAGGGACTGAAGCTTTCTTT
j_gene: TRBJ2-1; d_gene: TRBD2; abundance: -; v_gene: TRBV4-1; CDR3aa: CASSQDTASGYNEQFF; CDR3nt: TGCGCCAGCAGCCAAGATACGGCTAGCGGGTACAATGAGCAGTTCTTC
j_gene: TRBJ1-1; d_gene: -; abundance: -; v_gene: TRBV2; CDR3aa: CASRLTSANTEAFF; CDR3nt: TGTGCCAGCAGACTAACATCGGCCAACACTGAAGCTTTCTTT
j_gene: TRBJ2-2; d_gene: -; abundance: -; v_gene: TRBV18; CDR3aa: CASSPGNVRTGASTGELFF; CDR3nt: TGTGCCAGCTCACCGGGGAACGTAAGAACGGGGGCTTCCACCGGGGAGCTGTTTTTT
j_gene: TRBJ2-7; d_gene: -; abundance: -; v_gene: TRBV11-3; CDR3aa: CASSPMEGYEQYF; CDR3nt: TGTGCCAGCAGCCCCATGGAGGGCTACGAGCAGTACTTC
j_gene: TRBJ2-1; d_gene: -; abundance: -; v_gene: TRBV7-9; CDR3aa: CASSLLPWQLSSYNEQFF; CDR3nt: TGTGCCAGCAGCTTACTACCCTGGCAGTTAAGCTCCTACAATGAGCAGTTCTTC
j_gene: TRBJ2-2; d_gene: -; abundance: once; v_gene: TRBV6-1; CDR3aa: CASSEAGRGTGELFF; CDR3nt: TGTGCCAGCAGTGAAGCGGGCAGAGGCACCGGGGAGCTGTTTTTT
j_gene: TRBJ1-1; d_gene: -; abundance: -; v_gene: TRBV9; CDR3aa: CASSVAGVNTEAFF; CDR3nt: TGTGCCAGCAGCGTAGCGGGGGTCAACACTGAAGCTTTCTTT
j_gene: TRBJ2-6; d_gene: TRBD2; abundance: few; v_gene: TRBV4-1; CDR3aa: CASSHLGLADLSGANVLTF; CDR3nt: TGCGCCAGCAGCCACCTTGGGCTAGCGGATCTCTCTGGGGCCAACGTCCTGACTTTC
j_gene: TRBJ2-3; d_gene: -; abundance: -; v_gene: TRBV28; CDR3aa: CASSSGGGTDTQYF; CDR3nt: TGTGCCAGCAGTTCAGGGGGGGGCACAGATACGCAGTATTTT
j_gene: TRBJ2-1; d_gene: TRBD2; abundance: -; v_gene: TRBV5-4; CDR3aa: CASSFELGLAGHPNEQFF; CDR3nt: TGTGCCAGCAGCTTTGAACTGGGACTAGCGGGACATCCCAATGAGCAGTTCTTC
j_gene: TRBJ2-7; d_gene: TRBD2; abundance: -; v_gene: TRBV2; CDR3aa: CASRTGTSGSYEQYF; CDR3nt: TGTGCCAGCAGGACTGGGACTAGCGGGAGTTACGAGCAGTACTTC
j_gene: TRBJ1-4; d_gene: -; abundance: few; v_gene: TRBV2; CDR3aa: CASSRSTWGNEKLFF; CDR3nt: TGTGCCAGCAGTCGAAGCACATGGGGAAATGAAAAACTGTTTTTT
j_gene: TRBJ2-2; d_gene: -; abundance: -; v_gene: TRBV21-1; CDR3aa: CASSSGGRESTGELFF; CDR3nt: TGTGCCAGCAGCTCTGGAGGGCGGGAGAGCACCGGGGAGCTGTTTTTT
j_gene: TRBJ2-7; d_gene: TRBD1; abundance: -; v_gene: TRBV18; CDR3aa: CASSPTGRPYEQYF; CDR3nt: TGTGCCAGCTCTCCGACAGGGAGACCCTACGAGCAGTACTTC
j_gene: TRBJ1-1; d_gene: -; abundance: -; v_gene: TRBV7-9; CDR3aa: CASSPRGRMNTEAFF; CDR3nt: TGTGCCAGCAGCCCCCGCGGGAGGATGAACACTGAAGCTTTCTTT
j_gene: TRBJ2-5; d_gene: TRBD1; abundance: -; v_gene: TRBV7-2; CDR3aa: CASRTGVGEETQYF; CDR3nt: TGTGCCAGCAGAACAGGGGTCGGGGAAGAGACCCAGTACTTC
j_gene: TRBJ2-2; d_gene: TRBD1; abundance: -; v_gene: TRBV11-3; CDR3aa: CASSRDSVGGELFF; CDR3nt: TGTGCCAGCAGCCGGGACAGTGTGGGCGGGGAGCTGTTTTTT
j_gene: TRBJ1-2; d_gene: -; abundance: -; v_gene: TRBV5-4; CDR3aa: CATTTPIQDFYGYTF; CDR3nt: TGTGCCACGACTACCCCAATACAAGATTTCTATGGCTACACCTTC